The 8 T cell receptor beta chains below were found in one sample sequenced in a study of shared clonotypes between healthy human individuals (dated by TCRdb to 2020 to 2022). Library construction relied on the immunoSEQ multiplex PCR assay. The table was pulled from immuneACCESS by TCRdb, which kept in-frame rearrangements only. Such tables lose some clones; where checked, under half of the loss comes from unresolved V genes, and the rest has no known cause. In all, the sample holds around 2.5 million clones, and 93% of those were seen once. The ten largest clones add up to 0.35% to 0.45% of the sample. Source material: naive CD4+ T cells from PBMCs. The intended sense of this specimen's cell subset or site label: CD45RA+ positively selected. The receptor source for this set is a man in his late teens or twenties in good health. Some clones in this sample may be carry-over from other donors' samples.

J is TRBJ2-1 and V is TRBV25-1, with unresolved D. The germline gives CDR1 MGHDK, CDR2 SYGVNS. Deletions cut 3 bases from V and 5 bases from J, with 14 bases between. The CDR3 consists of 15 residues. The CDR3 region is CASSDYLGRDNEQFF. The CDR3 nucleotides read TGTGCCAGCAGTGATTATCTGGGCCGAGACAATGAGCAGTTCTTC.

The chain carries TRBV7-2 and TRBJ2-2; the match to TRBD1 covers 7 bases. V shed 3 bases, J shed 8 bases, and the junction held 6 bases outside the gene matches. Per the germline V gene, CDR1 is SGHTA and CDR2 is FQGNSA. This CDR3 has 14 amino acids. The CDR3 region has the DNA TGTGCCAGCAGCTTCGACAGGGTCGGTGGGGAGCTGTTTTTT. It yields the protein CASSFDRVGGELFF.

The CDR3: CASSSSPGAGNTIYF. The CDR3 DNA sequence: TGTGCCAGCAGCTCCTCCCCAGGGGCTGGAAACACCATATATTTT. V is TRBV7-3 and J is TRBJ1-3; D may be TRBD1 (6 bases). This CDR3 comprises 15 residues. V lost 4 bases and J lost 2, with 12 bases in between. CDR1 is SGHTA, CDR2 FQGTGA, per germline.

This chain connects TRBV7-2 to TRBJ1-5, with D perhaps TRBD1 (5 bases). The CDR3 runs 15 residues. Trimming cost V 2 bases and J 7 bases, with 15 bases left between them. Germline lookup yields CDR1 SGHTA and CDR2 FQGNSA. For the CDR3, the DNA is TGTGCCAGCAGCTTATCGCGGGGCCTTCTGCAGCCCCAGCATTTT. The encoded protein is CASSLSRGLLQPQHF.

Turning to this clone: Distinct nucleotide sequences in the sample also encode this CDR3. The rearrangement uses TRBV6-5 and TRBJ2-4; D gene unclear. The CDR3 runs 11 residues. V shed 2 bases and J shed 9 bases, with 5 bases lying between them. Germline assignment: CDR1 MNHEY and CDR2 SVGAGI. The CDR3 region has the DNA TGTGCCAGCAGTTACGCTGGCATTCAGTACTTC. This gives the protein CASSYAGIQYF.

Concerning this clone itself: The same CDR3 arises from other DNA sequences in this sample as well. The CDR3 DNA is TGTGCCAGCAGCCCGGACAGGAACTATGGCTACACCTTC. It codes for CASSPDRNYGYTF. The chain recombines TRBV7-3 with TRBJ1-2; 7 bases are a match to TRBD1. The CDR3 covers 13 residues. The germline CDR1 and CDR2 sequences are SGHTA and FQGTGA. V shed 5 bases and J 2 bases; nucleotides not matched to a gene: 2.

J is TRBJ2-1 and V is TRBV20-1; D unresolved. The V and J ends lost 6 bases and 10 bases respectively, with 13 bases between them. There are 11 residues in the CDR3. Germline CDR1 and CDR2: DFQATT and SNEGSKA (reference sequence). The DNA for the CDR3 is TGCAGTGCCCTCGGCCCCCCGGAGCAGTTCTTC. This translates into CSALGPPEQFF.

CDR3 sequence reads: CASRTRDKNIQYF. The CDR3 DNA follows: TGTGCCAGCAGAACCCGGGACAAAAACATTCAGTACTTC. The chain recombines TRBV27 with TRBJ2-4; maybe TRBD2 (5 bases). V was pared by 6 bases and J by 3 bases, with 9 bases between. This CDR3 has 13 residues. Germline lookup yields CDR1 MNHEY and CDR2 SMNVEV (reference sequence).